The 18 T cell receptor beta chains below were found in one sample sequenced in a study of blood T cell repertoires in COVID-19. Produced via immunoSEQ multiplex PCR; TCRdb's table is partial and in-frame only. The data show 20,000 to 25,000 clones, around nine tenths seen once. The specimen sequenced was peripheral blood. These receptors were obtained from a human donor in a cohort sampled during active COVID-19. The donor label of this sample is uncertain.

The genes are TRBV28 and TRBJ1-1; 8 nucleotides align to TRBD1. This CDR3 is 14 amino acids long. Germline-derived CDR1 and CDR2 are MDHEN and SYDVKM. V lost 6 bases and J lost 5; bases outside the gene matches: 8. The CDR3 DNA reads TGTGCCAGCAGCTACGGACAGGGTGGGACTGAAGCTTTCTTT. Translated, it gives CASSYGQGGTEAFF.

The chain uses TRBV2 and TRBJ2-1; D not certain. There are 14 residues in the CDR3. In germline, CDR1 is SNHLY, CDR2 FYNNEI. The V and J ends lost 8 bases and 1 base respectively, with 12 bases between them. CDR3 DNA sequence: TGTGCCAGCTGCGCTAAACTATCCTACAATGAGCAGTTCTTC. Translation: CASCAKLSYNEQFF.

V and J are TRBV18 and TRBJ1-2, with 8 positions matching TRBD1. Germline CDR1 is KGHSH and CDR2 is LQKENI. Trimming cost V 3 bases and J 6 bases; bases outside gene matches: 3. There are 13 residues in the CDR3. In DNA, the CDR3 is TGTGCCAGCTCACCCGGACAGGGCAATGGCTACACCTTC. This encodes CASSPGQGNGYTF.

This clone was observed once. The CDR3 is CASNPPRTGLTSNQPQHF. In nucleotides, the CDR3 is TGTGCCAGCAACCCCCCCCGCACAGGGCTAACTAGCAATCAGCCCCAGCATTTT. The chain joins TRBV28 to TRBJ1-5, with a weak D call TRBD1 (6 bases). Germline loops: CDR1 MDHEN, CDR2 SYDVKM. The CDR3 loop spans 18 amino acids. V shed 7 bases and J shed 0 bases, with 22 bases lying between them.

The chain combines TRBV10-3 with TRBJ1-4; tentative D call: TRBD1 (5 bases). The CDR3 runs 14 residues. V dropped 3 bases and J dropped 8 bases, with 13 bases sitting between them. Germline CDR1 reads ENHRY; CDR2 reads SYGVKD. This CDR3 is CAISDRQGGEKLFF. DNA for the CDR3: TGTGCCATCAGTGATCGGCAGGGTGGGGAAAAACTGTTTTTT.

The rearrangement joins TRBV2 to TRBJ2-3, with 12 bases aligning to TRBD2. Germline CDR1 is SNHLY and CDR2 is FYNNEI. CDR3 length: 15 residues. Losses at the gene ends were 7 bases for V and 6 bases for J; bases not matched to a gene: 8. CDR3 loop: CASKPGLAGVDTQYF. The CDR3 DNA is TGTGCCAGCAAGCCGGGACTAGCGGGTGTGGATACGCAGTATTTT.

The CDR3 sequence: CASSFPAGPTVYTDTQYF. CDR3 DNA: TGTGCCAGCAGCTTTCCAGCGGGCCCAACTGTTTACACAGATACGCAGTATTTT. The chain carries TRBV5-6 and TRBJ2-3, with D possibly TRBD2 on 6 matching bases. Germline loops: CDR1 SGHDT, CDR2 YYEEEE. There are 18 residues in the CDR3. V was pared by 2 bases and J by 2 bases, with 21 bases between.

This chain joins TRBV6-5 and TRBJ2-3; D perhaps matches TRBD2 (6 bases). This CDR3 region has 14 residues. V was trimmed by 8 bases and J by 6 bases, leaving 18 bases between them. CDR1 and CDR2 from the germline V gene are MNHEY and SVGAGI. The CDR3 bases are TGTGCCAGCTCCTGGGGGGTAGTTAAGGATACGCAGTATTTT. It codes for CASSWGVVKDTQYF.

The rearrangement joins TRBV5-6 to TRBJ2-5; 7 bases agree with TRBD1. The V and J ends lost 4 bases and 5 bases, in that order; junction bases with no gene match: 8. There are 14 residues in the CDR3. Germline V gives CDR1 SGHDT, CDR2 YYEEEE. The CDR3, as DNA: TGTGCCAGCAGCACTCACGGGACAGTTGAGACCCAGTACTTC. Its protein product is CASSTHGTVETQYF.

This sequence joins TRBV5-1 and TRBJ2-1; D is uncertain. CDR1 SGHRS and CDR2 YFSETQ come from the germline V gene. Trimming removed 3 bases at V and 4 bases at J, with 8 bases between. This CDR3 has 13 amino acids. The CDR3 DNA follows: TGCGCCAGCAGCTCGTTCGGTTACAATGAGCAGTTCTTC. Its protein product is CASSSFGYNEQFF.

The genes are TRBV3-1 (or the pseudogene TRBV3-2) and TRBJ2-1, with no clear D. The CDR3 is 11 residues long. The germline V gene has CDR1 LGHDT and CDR2 YNNKEL (reference sequence). V was clipped by 5 bases and J by 9 bases, with 8 bases between them. The CDR3: CASSYGLEQFF. Written as DNA, the CDR3 is TGTGCCAGCAGCTACGGTCTTGAGCAGTTCTTC.

The chain joins TRBV2 to TRBJ2-3, with a possible D match to TRBD2 (6 bases). CDR1 SNHLY and CDR2 FYNNEI come from the germline V gene. CDR3 length: 13 residues. Trimming pared 6 bases from V and 3 bases from J, leaving 10 bases between. CDR3 loop: CASRTGETDTQYF. The CDR3 DNA is TGTGCCAGCAGAACGGGAGAGACAGATACGCAGTATTTT.

The V call is TRBV3-1 (or the pseudogene TRBV3-2), the J call TRBJ2-1; 14 bases match TRBD2. V shed 6 bases and J 12 bases; nucleotides not matched to a gene: 10. This CDR3 spans 15 amino acids. Germline CDR1 and CDR2: LGHDT and YNNKEL (reference sequence). CDR3 region: CASRQRLAGGQGQFF. In DNA form, the CDR3 reads TGTGCCAGCAGACAAAGACTAGCGGGAGGGCAGGGGCAGTTCTTC.

The rearrangement uses TRBV29-1 and TRBJ2-3, with 10 bases aligning to TRBD2. From germline, CDR1 is SQVTM and CDR2 ANQGSEA. This CDR3 has 14 residues. With V trimmed by 3 bases and J by 0 bases, 0 bases remained unmatched. CDR3 nucleotides: TGCAGCGTTGAGACTAGCGGGAGCACAGATACGCAGTATTTT. This translates into CSVETSGSTDTQYF.

This rearrangement joins TRBV6-1 to TRBJ1-6; maybe TRBD1 (6 bases). V dropped 4 bases and J dropped 0 bases, with 16 bases sitting between them. Per the germline V gene, CDR1 is MNHNS and CDR2 is SASEGT. This CDR3 is built from 18 residues. This CDR3 reads CASSVTGPPSSYNSPLHF. CDR3 sequence (DNA): TGTGCCAGCAGTGTGACAGGACCTCCAAGCTCCTATAATTCACCCCTCCACTTT.

This clone was picked up one time. The V call is TRBV27, the J call TRBJ2-5; TRBD2 matches at 16 bases. The germline V gene has CDR1 MNHEY and CDR2 SMNVEV (reference sequence). This CDR3 is built from 20 residues. The ends lost 5 bases at V and 5 bases at J; junction bases unmatched: 17. The CDR3 here is CASSPIPRGLAGGRGETQYF. In nucleotides, the CDR3 is TGTGCCAGCAGTCCAATTCCTAGGGGACTAGCGGGAGGGCGAGGGGAGACCCAGTACTTC.

This chain connects TRBV9 to TRBJ2-7; 10 bases are shared with TRBD1. V lost 4 bases to trimming and J lost 3 bases; unmatched junction nucleotides: 10. The CDR3 spans 16 residues. Germline values: CDR1 SGDLS, CDR2 YYNGEE. CDR3: CASSPRQGAIVYEQYF. The CDR3, as DNA: TGTGCCAGCAGCCCCAGACAGGGGGCGATTGTCTACGAGCAGTACTTC.

This clone was seen a single time. This chain joins TRBV5-1 and TRBJ2-5, with D unclear. This CDR3 has 14 amino acids. V lost 4 bases and J 1 base, leaving 11 bases between the germline ends. The germline V gene encodes CDR1 SGHRS and CDR2 YFSETQ. The CDR3 DNA is TGCGCCAGCAGCCCTTACATGATCCAAGAGACCCAGTACTTC. It encodes CASSPYMIQETQYF.